This TCR beta chain was captured in a study of radiotherapy plus CTLA-4 blockade in lung cancer. Generated by immunoSEQ multiplex PCR, the TCRdb table keeps only in-frame clones and is missing some. Here the sample spans 70,000 to 90,000 clones, about 80% being singletons. This CDR3 is 18 amino acids long. Germline loops: CDR1 SGDLS, CDR2 YYNGEE. V shed 3 bases and J shed 0 bases, with 19 bases lying between them. J is TRBJ2-1 and V is TRBV9; D perhaps matches TRBD2 (6 bases). The source was peripheral blood, collected from a patient treated with radiotherapy plus ipilimumab. This TCR was sampled from a human donor with non-small cell lung cancer who had stable disease on radiotherapy plus ipilimumab. The CDR3 region is CASSGVGGEARSYNEQFF. As DNA, the CDR3 is TGTGCCAGCAGCGGCGTCGGGGGTGAGGCGCGCTCCTACAATGAGCAGTTCTTC.